The next 21 T cell receptor beta chains were all read from a single sample in a study of cytomegalovirus exposure and HLA in healthy donors. Profiled with immunoSEQ multiplex PCR; TCRdb holds only in-frame clones, not every one. The sample shows under 95,000 clones, just over 90% of them seen only once. The sample consisted of PBMCs. The receptors come from a man between 25 and 39 years old in good health and CMV-seronegative.

This chain joins TRBV6-6 and TRBJ2-7; 7 bases fit TRBD1. The CDR3 contains 16 residues. With V trimmed by 6 bases and J by 0 bases, 11 bases remained unmatched. The germline gives CDR1 MNHNY, CDR2 SVGAGI (reference sequence). CDR3 in amino acids: CASSLHGTAISYEQYF. Written as DNA, the CDR3 is TGTGCCAGCAGCCTACACGGGACAGCTATCTCCTACGAGCAGTACTTC.

The chain uses TRBV19 and TRBJ1-5; D possibly corresponds to TRBD1 (5 bases). The CDR3 spans 14 residues. The germline V gene has CDR1 LNHDA and CDR2 SQIVND (reference sequence). The V end lost 4 bases, the J end lost 9 bases, and 16 bases lay between the germline ends. The CDR3 region has the DNA TGTGCCAGTAGTACGGACACCCTTCATCTGCCCCAGCATTTT. It yields the protein CASSTDTLHLPQHF.

This chain joins TRBV4-1 and TRBJ2-7; 8 bases match TRBD2. Germline V gives CDR1 MGHRA, CDR2 YSYEKL. V dropped 0 bases and J dropped 2; count of bases not matched to a gene: 6. CDR3 length: 16 amino acids. In DNA form, the CDR3 reads TGCGCCAGCAGCCAAGACCTCCCGACTAGCGCCTACGAGCAGTACTTC. This codes for CASSQDLPTSAYEQYF.

The rearrangement links TRBV13 to TRBJ2-7; 11 nucleotides line up with TRBD2. Germline-derived CDR1 and CDR2 are PRHDT and FYEKMQ (reference sequence). CDR3 length: 17 amino acids. Unmatched junction bases numbered 10, after V lost 4 bases and J lost 2 bases. The CDR3 here is CASSSGPLAGGPYEQYF. CDR3 coding DNA: TGTGCCAGCAGCTCTGGCCCGTTAGCGGGAGGGCCCTACGAGCAGTACTTC.

This clone was recorded once. The V call is TRBV7-9, the J call TRBJ2-1; 8 bases line up with TRBD1. Germline assignment: CDR1 SEHNR and CDR2 FQNEAQ (reference sequence). The CDR3 is made up of 15 amino acids. The V gene end was trimmed by 3 bases and the J gene end by 2 bases; junction bases not matched to a gene: 3. As DNA, the CDR3 is TGTGCCAGCAGCTTGCCGGGACAGGCCTACAATGAGCAGTTCTTC. Amino acids: CASSLPGQAYNEQFF.

CDR3 loop: CASSNTVDTDTQYF. The CDR3 nucleotides are TGTGCCAGTAGTAATACAGTGGACACAGATACGCAGTATTTT. The chain joins TRBV19 to TRBJ2-3, with D unclear. The V gene lost 4 bases and the J gene lost 2 bases, with 10 bases spanning the gap. The germline V gene encodes CDR1 LNHDA and CDR2 SQIVND (reference sequence). This CDR3 region has 14 residues.

Notes on this clone: This same CDR3 is encoded by further DNA sequences in the sample. The chain has TRBV7-2 and TRBJ1-6; TRBD1 matches at 7 bases. The germline V gene encodes CDR1 SGHTA and CDR2 FQGNSA. CDR3 length: 15 amino acids. The trim removed 4 bases at V and 6 bases at J, leaving 6 bases unmatched. CDR3 residues: CASSSRQGGNSPLHF. In DNA, the CDR3 is TGTGCCAGCAGCTCGAGACAGGGAGGTAATTCACCCCTCCACTTT.

V is TRBV28 and J is TRBJ1-5; 7 nucleotides align to TRBD1. The CDR3 length is 16 residues. From germline, CDR1 is MDHEN and CDR2 SYDVKM. With 10 bases clipped from V and 9 bases from J, the junction kept 21 bases outside the gene matches. The DNA for the CDR3 is TGTGCCACGGGGAATAGATGGCAGGGGGTTGGATGGCCCCAGCATTTT. It encodes CATGNRWQGVGWPQHF. Combining the CDR3 with reference TRBV28 and TRBJ1-5 gives the whole variable domain DVKVTQSSRYLVKRTGEKVFLECVQDMDHENMFWYRQDPGLGLRLIYFSYDVKMKEKGDIPEGYSVSREKKERFSLILESASTNQTSMYLCATGNRWQGVGWPQHFGDGTRLSIL.

The V and J genes are TRBV6-6 and TRBJ1-4; D is uncertain. This CDR3 has 15 residues. Trimming pared 0 bases from V and 0 bases from J, leaving 5 bases between. Germline lookup yields CDR1 MNHNY and CDR2 SVGAGI (reference sequence). CDR3 loop: CASSYSAPTNEKLFF. The CDR3 DNA sequence: TGTGCCAGCAGTTACTCGGCACCAACTAATGAAAAACTGTTTTTT.

This rearrangement joins TRBV11-3 to TRBJ2-2; the D gene is possibly TRBD1 (5 bases). Germline CDR1 reads SGHNT; CDR2 reads YENEEA. CDR3 length equals 14 residues. V lost 5 bases and J lost 7, with 14 bases in between. The CDR3: CASSLVTVGGELFF. CDR3 nucleotides: TGTGCCAGCAGCCTCGTGACAGTCGGCGGGGAGCTGTTTTTT.

This chain connects TRBV5-1 to TRBJ1-1; TRBD1 is a possible D gene (5 bases). This CDR3 comprises 17 residues. Germline values: CDR1 SGHRS, CDR2 YFSETQ. V was cut by 1 base and J by 4 bases, with 20 bases left in between. The CDR3 loop is CASSLTENWGGGTEAFF. The DNA for the CDR3 is TGCGCCAGCAGCTTGACAGAGAACTGGGGCGGGGGCACTGAAGCTTTCTTT.

The chain couples TRBV4-2 to TRBJ2-6; a possible D gene is TRBD2 (6 bases). Per germline, CDR1 LGHNA and CDR2 YNFKEQ. The CDR3 spans 19 residues. Trimming took 0 bases from V and 1 from J, leaving 16 bases between them. DNA for the CDR3: TGTGCCAGCAGCCAAGATCTCGCGAGCGGGTTATCTGGGGCCAACGTCCTGACTTTC. This encodes CASSQDLASGLSGANVLTF.

The V and J genes are TRBV5-1 and TRBJ1-5, with 10 bases lining up with TRBD1. From germline, CDR1 is SGHRS and CDR2 YFSETQ. This CDR3 region has 16 residues. J lost 5 bases, V lost 0 bases, and 5 bases had no gene match. This CDR3 is CASSLGTGGAHQPQHF. The CDR3, as DNA: TGCGCCAGCAGCTTGGGGACAGGGGGGGCACATCAGCCCCAGCATTTT.

V gene TRBV29-1 combines with J gene TRBJ2-3; 8 bases are a match to TRBD2. This CDR3 spans 15 amino acids. After removal of 2 bases from V and 0 bases from J, the junction contained 4 bases not matched to a gene. The V gene's germline CDR1 is SQVTM and CDR2 ANQGSEA. Written as DNA, the CDR3 is TGCAGCGTTGAATTAGCTAGCGGGAGCACAGATACGCAGTATTTT. Residues: CSVELASGSTDTQYF.

The chain carries TRBV29-1 and TRBJ1-1; 7 bases fit TRBD1. The CDR3 has 15 amino acids. Trimming cost V 6 bases and J 1 base; bases outside gene matches: 11. The V gene's germline CDR1 is SQVTM and CDR2 ANQGSEA. This CDR3 is CSVAYMGQWNTEAFF. The CDR3 DNA reads TGCAGCGTAGCCTATATGGGACAGTGGAACACTGAAGCTTTCTTT.

The chain is built from TRBV28 and TRBJ2-2; TRBD1 matches 7 bases. The CDR3 extends over 17 amino acids. J lost 4 bases, V lost 6 bases, and 14 bases had no gene match. Per germline, CDR1 MDHEN and CDR2 SYDVKM. CDR3 loop: CASRRGDSDFVTGELFF. Here the CDR3 DNA reads TGTGCCAGCAGAAGAGGGGACAGTGATTTTGTCACCGGGGAGCTGTTTTTT.

The chain uses TRBV11-2 and TRBJ1-4; D possibly corresponds to TRBD1 (5 bases). The V and J ends lost 4 bases and 2 bases respectively, with 14 bases between them. Looked up from germline, CDR1 is SGHAT and CDR2 is FQNNGV. The length of the CDR3 is 16 residues. This CDR3 is CASSSTWGETNEKLFF. The CDR3 coding sequence is TGTGCCAGCAGCTCCACCTGGGGGGAGACTAATGAAAAACTGTTTTTT.

The rearrangement uses TRBV19 and TRBJ1-1; D ambiguous. V lost 3 bases to trimming and J lost 7 bases, with 9 bases between them. The CDR3 sequence is 12 residues long. Germline V gene lookup returns CDR1 LNHDA and CDR2 SQIVND (reference sequence). The CDR3 nucleotides read TGTGCCAGTAGTATTGGAGGGAATGAAGCTTTCTTT. Its translation is CASSIGGNEAFF.

The chain couples TRBV25-1 to TRBJ2-1; tentatively, D is TRBD2 (5 bases). V lost 3 bases to trimming and J lost 6 bases, with 15 bases between them. The CDR3 is 15 amino acids. Germline V CDR1 and CDR2: MGHDK, SYGVNS. This CDR3 reads CASSDSLARSNEQFF. The CDR3 nucleotides are TGTGCCAGCAGTGATAGCCTAGCCCGGAGCAATGAGCAGTTCTTC.

The genes are TRBV28 and TRBJ1-5, with D maybe TRBD1 (5 bases). CDR1 is MDHEN and CDR2 is SYDVKM in the germline V gene. The CDR3 has 15 amino acids. Trimming shortened V by 7 bases and J by 6 bases, and 19 bases separated the two germline ends. The CDR3 region is CASTQGGGFSQPQHF. CDR3 sequence (DNA): TGTGCCAGCACCCAAGGTGGGGGGTTTAGTCAGCCCCAGCATTTT.

The chain carries TRBV19 and TRBJ2-7; tentatively, D is TRBD1 (6 bases). Trimming took 1 base from V and 3 from J, leaving 22 bases between them. Germline V gives CDR1 LNHDA, CDR2 SQIVND (reference sequence). The CDR3 loop spans 18 amino acids. CDR3 in DNA: TGTGCCAGTAGTATAGGGCTCATCACTCGGCAGGGGATCTACGAGCAGTACTTC. Its translation: CASSIGLITRQGIYEQYF.